The sequence of this TCR beta chain was determined in a study of T cells in AML relapse after transplant (dated by TCRdb to between 2019 and 2020). Background for the entire study: The remission controls were clinically matched patients who stayed in long-term complete remission and had more than 3 years of follow-up. Remission samples were bone marrow collected about 1 year after HSCT from patients who maintained complete remission. This retrospective study examined inhibitory receptor expression and TCR repertoires of bone marrow T cells in patients who received allogeneic HSCT for myeloid malignancy.

Study-wide findings and limitations: Very few samples underpinned the TCR repertoire comparisons, and for unsorted bone marrow each group had only a few individuals.

This clonotype came up a few times. It has no known antigen specificity. No base quality values were provided; no much bigger clone lies one nucleotide off. V has 3 bases trimmed and J has 0 bases trimmed; junction bases matching no gene number 4. Spanning cysteine to phenylalanine, the CDR3 consists of 15 amino acids. CDR3 DNA only is kept here, 45 bases in frame from base 1. CDR1 and CDR2 are read off the germline V gene as SGHAT and FQNNGV. Receptor amplification or capture employed PCR. A modified RACE PCR protocol, not multiplex PCR, was used to amplify TCR alpha and beta chains from RNA. An Illumina MiSeq was used to sequence the libraries, and raw reads were demultiplexed using sample-specific barcode combinations. Regarding the original processing steps: MiXCR software was used to identify TCR clonotypes from the sequencing reads. TCRdb itself trimmed the public reads at Q25 with fastp, ran MiXCR and retained productive beta chains. Entries are consolidated by CDR3 protein sequence, retaining the most common genes and DNA. The V and J calls and clone size are TCRdb's, not the authors'. For this sample the table gives under 4,000 distinct CDR3 sequences, of which 9.5% to 12% were detected only once. Approximately 30% of the sample is held by the ten biggest clonotypes.

Rearrangement joined TRBV11-2 to TRBJ2-5; the central 7 bases match TRBD1. The clonotype comes from a human donor who had a stem cell transplant for acute myeloid leukemia. It is possible that, after a transplant, some T cells come from the graft donor. The sample consisted of bone marrow, either the whole sample or a sorted T cell fraction (not recorded which), taken in complete remission. The CDR3 has the sequence CASSFTGQDQETQYF. DNA sequence: TGTGCCAGCAGCTTCACTGGACAGGACCAAGAGACCCAGTACTTC.